The following is a T cell receptor beta chain sequence with its context. Its antigen is as yet unknown. These data are taken from a study of shared clonotypes between healthy human individuals. The wider study: There were three CD4 naive, three CD4 memory, two CD8 naive and one CD8 memory plates per donor.

Selected positively for CCR7 and CD45RO-negative, naive CD8 cells excluded terminally differentiated effector memory CD45RA+ cells. The germline gives CDR1 GTSNPN, CDR2 SVGIG (reference sequence). The CDR3 has 14 amino acids. V lost 2 bases, J lost 7 bases, and 11 bases stayed unmatched. The study's findings and limits: Generation probabilities were higher for clonotypes shared across all four sorted-subset donors than for unshared ones.

The assay was run at deep level. Produced via immunoSEQ multiplex PCR; TCRdb's table is partial and in-frame only. This sample has around 2.1 million clones, with just over 90% found just once. The receptor comes from a young man in good health. Some clones in this sample may be carry-over from other donors' samples. The rearrangement links TRBV30 to TRBJ2-7; 7 bases map to TRBD2. Sequences were obtained from naive CD8+ T cells from PBMCs. CDR3 residues: CAWSFSSGGFEQYF. CDR3 bases: TGTGCCTGGAGTTTTTCCTCCGGGGGGTTTGAGCAGTACTTC.